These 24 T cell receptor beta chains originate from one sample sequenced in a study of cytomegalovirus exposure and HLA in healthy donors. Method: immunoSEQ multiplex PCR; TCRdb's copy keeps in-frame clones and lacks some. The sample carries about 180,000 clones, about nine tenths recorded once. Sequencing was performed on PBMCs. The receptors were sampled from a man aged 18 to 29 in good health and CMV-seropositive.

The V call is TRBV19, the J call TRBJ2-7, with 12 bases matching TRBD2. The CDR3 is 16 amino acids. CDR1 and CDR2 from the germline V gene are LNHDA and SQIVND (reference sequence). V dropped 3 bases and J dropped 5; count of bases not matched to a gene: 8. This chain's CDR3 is CASSISSGGAADEQYF. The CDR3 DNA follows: TGTGCCAGTAGTATTTCTAGCGGGGGGGCCGCCGACGAGCAGTACTTC.

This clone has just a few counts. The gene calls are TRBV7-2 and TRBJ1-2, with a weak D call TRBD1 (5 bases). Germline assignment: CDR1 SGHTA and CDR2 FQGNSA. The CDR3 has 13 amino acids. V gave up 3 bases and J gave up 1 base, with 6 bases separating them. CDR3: CASSFDSNYGYTF. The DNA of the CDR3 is TGTGCCAGCAGCTTCGACAGTAACTATGGCTACACCTTC.

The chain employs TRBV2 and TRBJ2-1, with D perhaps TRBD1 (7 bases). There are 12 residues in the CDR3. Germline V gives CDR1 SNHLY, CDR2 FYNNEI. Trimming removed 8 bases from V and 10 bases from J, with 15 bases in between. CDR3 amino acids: CASLAGGYEQFF. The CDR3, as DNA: TGTGCCAGCCTGGCAGGGGGGTACGAGCAGTTCTTC.

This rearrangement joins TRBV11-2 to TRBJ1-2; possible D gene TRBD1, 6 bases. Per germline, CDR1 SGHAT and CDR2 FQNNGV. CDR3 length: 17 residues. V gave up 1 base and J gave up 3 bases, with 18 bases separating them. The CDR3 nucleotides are TGTGCCAGCAGCTTAGCCTGGGGGGGGGCAAGGGACTATGGCTACACCTTC. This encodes CASSLAWGGARDYGYTF.

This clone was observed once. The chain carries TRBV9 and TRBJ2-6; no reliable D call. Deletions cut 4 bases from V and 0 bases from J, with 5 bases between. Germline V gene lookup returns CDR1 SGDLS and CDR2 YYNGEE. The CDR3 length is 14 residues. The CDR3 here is CASSSISGANVLTF. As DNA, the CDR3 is TGTGCCAGCAGCTCAATCTCTGGGGCCAACGTCCTGACTTTC.

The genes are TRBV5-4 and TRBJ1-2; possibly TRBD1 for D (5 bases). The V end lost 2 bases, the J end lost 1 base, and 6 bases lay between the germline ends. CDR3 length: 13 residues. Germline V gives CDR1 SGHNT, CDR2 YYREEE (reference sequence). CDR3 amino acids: CASSFDSNYGYTF. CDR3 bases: TGTGCCAGCAGCTTCGACAGTAACTATGGCTACACCTTC.

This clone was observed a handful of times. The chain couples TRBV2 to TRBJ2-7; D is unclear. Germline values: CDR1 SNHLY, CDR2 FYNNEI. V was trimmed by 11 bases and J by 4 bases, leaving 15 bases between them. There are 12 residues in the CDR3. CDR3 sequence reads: CAGAGDDYEQYF. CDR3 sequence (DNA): TGTGCCGGTGCTGGAGATGATTACGAGCAGTACTTC.

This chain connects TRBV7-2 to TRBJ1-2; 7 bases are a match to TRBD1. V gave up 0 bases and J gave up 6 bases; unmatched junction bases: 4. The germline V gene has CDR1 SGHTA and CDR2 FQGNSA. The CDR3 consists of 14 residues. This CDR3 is CASSLARQGNGYTF. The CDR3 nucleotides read TGTGCCAGCAGCTTAGCGCGACAGGGAAATGGCTACACCTTC.

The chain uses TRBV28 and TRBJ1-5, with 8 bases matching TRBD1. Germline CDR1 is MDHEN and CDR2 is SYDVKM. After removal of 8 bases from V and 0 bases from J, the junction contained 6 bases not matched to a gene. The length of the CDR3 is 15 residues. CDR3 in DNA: TGTGCCAGCGGGACAGGAAGGTATAGCAATCAGCCCCAGCATTTT. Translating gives CASGTGRYSNQPQHF.

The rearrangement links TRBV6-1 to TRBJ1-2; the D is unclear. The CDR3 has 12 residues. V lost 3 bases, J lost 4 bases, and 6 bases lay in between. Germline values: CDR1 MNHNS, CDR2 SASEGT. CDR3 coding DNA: TGTGCCAGCAGTGAGGGCAGCTATGGCTACACCTTC. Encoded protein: CASSEGSYGYTF.

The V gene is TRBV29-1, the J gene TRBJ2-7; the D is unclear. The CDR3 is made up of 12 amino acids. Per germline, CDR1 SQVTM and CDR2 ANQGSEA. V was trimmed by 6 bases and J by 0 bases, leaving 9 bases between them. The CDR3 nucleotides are TGCAGCGTACAGTCGAGCTCCTACGAGCAGTACTTC. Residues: CSVQSSSYEQYF.

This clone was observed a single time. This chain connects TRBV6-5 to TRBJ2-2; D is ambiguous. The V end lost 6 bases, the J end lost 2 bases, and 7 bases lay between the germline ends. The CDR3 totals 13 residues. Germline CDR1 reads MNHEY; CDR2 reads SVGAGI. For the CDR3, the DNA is TGTGCCAGCAGCCAGATAAACACCGGGGAGCTGTTTTTT. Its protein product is CASSQINTGELFF.

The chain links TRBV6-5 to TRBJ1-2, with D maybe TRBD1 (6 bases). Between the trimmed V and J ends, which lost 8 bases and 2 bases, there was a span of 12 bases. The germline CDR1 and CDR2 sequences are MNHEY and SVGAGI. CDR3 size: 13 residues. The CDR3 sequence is CASGNGQNYGYTF. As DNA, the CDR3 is TGTGCCAGCGGTAACGGACAGAACTATGGCTACACCTTC.

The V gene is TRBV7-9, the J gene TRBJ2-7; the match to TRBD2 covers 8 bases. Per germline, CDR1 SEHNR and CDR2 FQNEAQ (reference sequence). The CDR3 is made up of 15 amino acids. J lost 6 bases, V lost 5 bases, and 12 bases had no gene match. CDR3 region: CASSPWTREGREQYF. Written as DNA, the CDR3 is TGTGCCAGCAGCCCCTGGACCCGGGAGGGGCGCGAGCAGTACTTC.

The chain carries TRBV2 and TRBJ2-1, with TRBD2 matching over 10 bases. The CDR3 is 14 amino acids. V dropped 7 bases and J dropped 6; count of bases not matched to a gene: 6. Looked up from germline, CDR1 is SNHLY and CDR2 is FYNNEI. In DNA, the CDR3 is TGTGCCAGCATGGTACTAGCGGGGAGCAATGAGCAGTTCTTC. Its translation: CASMVLAGSNEQFF.

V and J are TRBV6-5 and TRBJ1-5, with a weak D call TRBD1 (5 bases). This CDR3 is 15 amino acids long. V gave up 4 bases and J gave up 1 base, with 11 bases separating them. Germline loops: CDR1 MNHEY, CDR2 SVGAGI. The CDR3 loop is CASSSRGGSNQPQHF. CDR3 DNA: TGTGCCAGCAGTTCTCGGGGGGGAAGCAATCAGCCCCAGCATTTT.

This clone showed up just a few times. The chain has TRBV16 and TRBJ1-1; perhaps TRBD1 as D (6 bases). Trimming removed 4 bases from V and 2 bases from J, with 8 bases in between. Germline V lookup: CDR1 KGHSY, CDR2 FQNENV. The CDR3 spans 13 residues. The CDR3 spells CASSLDRNTEAFF. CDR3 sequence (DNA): TGTGCCAGCAGCCTGGACAGAAACACTGAAGCTTTCTTT. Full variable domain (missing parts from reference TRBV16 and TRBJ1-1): GEEVAQTPKHLVRGEGQKAKLYCAPIKGHSYVFWYQQVLKNEFKFLISFQNENVFDETGMPKERFSAKCLPNSPCSLEIQATKLEDSAVYFCASSLDRNTEAFFGQGTRLTVV.

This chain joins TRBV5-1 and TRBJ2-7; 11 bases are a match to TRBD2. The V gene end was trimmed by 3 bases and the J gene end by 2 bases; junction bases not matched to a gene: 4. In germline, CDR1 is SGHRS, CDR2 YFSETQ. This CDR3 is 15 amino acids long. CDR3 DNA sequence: TGCGCCAGCAGCTCGGGACTAGCGGCCACCTACGAGCAGTACTTC. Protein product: CASSSGLAATYEQYF.

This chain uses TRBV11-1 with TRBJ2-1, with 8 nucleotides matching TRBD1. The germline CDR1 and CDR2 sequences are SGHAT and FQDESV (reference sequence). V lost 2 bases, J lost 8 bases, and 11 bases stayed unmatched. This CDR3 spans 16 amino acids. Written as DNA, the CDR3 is TGTGCCAGCAGCTTAAGAAGGTCAGGGGGCGTCTATGAGCAGTTCTTC. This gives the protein CASSLRRSGGVYEQFF. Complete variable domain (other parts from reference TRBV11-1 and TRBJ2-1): EAEVAQSPRYKITEKSQAVAFWCDPISGHATLYWYRQILGQGPELLVQFQDESVVDDSQLPKDRFSAERLKGVDSTLKIQPAELGDSAMYLCASSLRRSGGVYEQFFGPGTRLTVL.

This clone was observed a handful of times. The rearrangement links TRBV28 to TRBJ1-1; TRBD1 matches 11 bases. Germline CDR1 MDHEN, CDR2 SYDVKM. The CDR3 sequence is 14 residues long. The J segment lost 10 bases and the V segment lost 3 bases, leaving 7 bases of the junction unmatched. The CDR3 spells CASSFSDRGLGAFF. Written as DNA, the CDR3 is TGTGCCAGCAGTTTCTCGGACAGGGGGCTAGGAGCTTTCTTT.

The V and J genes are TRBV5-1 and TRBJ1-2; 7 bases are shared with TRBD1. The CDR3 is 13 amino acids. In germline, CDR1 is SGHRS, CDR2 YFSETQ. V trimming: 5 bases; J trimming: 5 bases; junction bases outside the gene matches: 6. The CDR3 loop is CASSDRASYGYTF. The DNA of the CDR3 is TGCGCCAGCAGTGACAGGGCCTCTTATGGCTACACCTTC.

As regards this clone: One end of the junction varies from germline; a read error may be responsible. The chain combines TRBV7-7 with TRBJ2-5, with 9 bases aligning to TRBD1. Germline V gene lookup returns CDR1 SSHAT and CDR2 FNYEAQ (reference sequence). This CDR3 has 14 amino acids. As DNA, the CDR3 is TGTGCTAGCAGCCCGGACAGGGGTTTTGAGACCCAGTACTTC. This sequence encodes CASSPDRGFETQYF. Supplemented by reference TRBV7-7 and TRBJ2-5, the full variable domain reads GAGVSQSPRYKVTKRGQDVTLRCDPISSHATLYWYQQALGQGPEFLTYFNYEAQPDKSGLPSDRFSAERPEGSISTLTIQRTEQRDSAMYRCASSPDRGFETQYFGPGTRLLVL.

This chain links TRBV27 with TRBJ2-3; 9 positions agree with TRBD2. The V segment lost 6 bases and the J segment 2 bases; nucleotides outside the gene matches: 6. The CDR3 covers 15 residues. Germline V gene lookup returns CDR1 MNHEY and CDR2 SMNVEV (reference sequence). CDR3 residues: CASSPGTSITDTQYF. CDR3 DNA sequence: TGTGCCAGCAGCCCGGGGACTAGCATCACAGATACGCAGTATTTT.

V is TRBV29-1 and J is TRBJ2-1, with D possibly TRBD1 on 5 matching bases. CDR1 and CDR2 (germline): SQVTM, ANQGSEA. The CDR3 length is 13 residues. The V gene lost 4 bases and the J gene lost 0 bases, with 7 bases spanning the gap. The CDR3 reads CSVGQISYNEQFF. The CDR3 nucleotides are TGCAGCGTTGGACAGATCTCCTACAATGAGCAGTTCTTC.